Sequencing of this TCR beta chain was carried out in a study of vaccination effects on CD4 cells after COVID-19 (dated by TCRdb to 2021 to 2024). Turning to the overall study: Participants received two doses of either the BNT162b2 or the mRNA-1273 mRNA SARS-CoV-2 vaccine. SARS-CoV-2 spike-specific CD4+ TCR repertoires from before and after mRNA vaccination were compared in COVID-19 convalescent patients and in infection-naive vaccine recipients. The full study included 10 COVID-19 convalescent patients and several SARS-CoV-2-naive healthy vaccine recipients. Cultures from other donors in the study were sequenced using the Oncomine TCR Beta short-read assay on an Illumina iSeq 100. General conclusions and limits of the study: The study was limited by a small number of convalescent patients and lacked early post-infection timepoints. Both infection-induced and vaccine-induced clones contracted markedly at late post-vaccination timepoints, which is consistent with waning T cell responses. In healthy vaccine recipients, vaccine-induced clones were almost all SARS-CoV-2 mono-reactive, with only 1 of 255 cross-reactive with common cold coronaviruses.

The trim is 1 base for V and 4 bases for J, with a gap of 11 bases between the germline ends. The germline V gene yields SGHDT for CDR1 and YYEEEE for CDR2. The CDR3 sequence holds 14 residues, the cysteine and phenylalanine included. The DNA shown is the 42-base CDR3, in frame from base 1. The ViraFEST assay stimulated PBMC with viral peptide pools and then used TCR sequencing to identify antigen-specific CD4+ T cell clonotypes by expansion. After 10 to 11 days of culture, CD4+ T cells were isolated with the EasySep CD4+ T cell isolation kit. None of the healthy vaccine recipients had a prior SARS-CoV-2 infection, which was confirmed by nucleocapsid antibody tests that came back negative both before and after vaccination. Two million PBMC per well were cultured with 10 ug/ml peptides in IMDM containing approximately 4.5% human AB serum, about 9.7 IU/ml IL-2 and gentamicin. On days 3 and 7, half of the culture medium was replaced with fresh IL-2-containing medium. Each peptide stimulation condition was cultured in triplicate wells unless otherwise noted. PBMC were separated from whole blood using Ficoll-Paque Plus gradient centrifugation and were then either cryopreserved at -140C or used fresh. Overlapping peptide pools spanned the spike proteins of SARS-CoV-2 and the common cold coronaviruses HCoV-NL63, HCoV-OC43 and HCoV-229E. The QIAamp micro DNA kit was used to extract genomic DNA from the cultured CD4+ T cells.

As to this clone: This receptor's antigen is unknown. The input lacks base qualities; no much larger clone sits a single base away.

The protocol used for the library was the immunoSEQ multiplex PCR assay. DNA from the CD4+ T cells that had been cultured and isolated underwent TCR beta CDR3 sequencing. Under the source paper's analysis protocol: The analysis removed non-productive TCR sequences, trimmed reads to the CDR3 region, and retained only CDR3s that were 7 or more amino acids long. The MANAFEST web app was used to pick out antigen-specific clonotypes by comparing their expansion in peptide wells with that in reference cultures. Positive clones required FDR<0.05 expansion versus reference and all other wells, odds ratio above 5, and frequency above 0.1% in two replicate wells. A clonotype was called cross-reactive if it was significantly expanded both in SARS-CoV-2 spike wells and in at least one common cold coronavirus spike condition. Levenshtein distance calculated with the stringdist R package was used to assess CDR3 similarity, and unrooted trees were constructed with ape in R 3.6.1. What TCRdb holds here is the immuneACCESS table cut down to in-frame rearrangements. Part of the clones is not present; checked against another copy, under half of the missing clones reflect an unresolved V gene, and the others are unexplained. V and J calls and clone size are copied from that table; D and trimming were computed from the DNA. This sample lists 52,000 or so clones; roughly 70% were detected once. The ten largest clones represent approximately 16% of the sample.

This sequence originates from a human donor who received a COVID-19 vaccine. The material was CD4+ T cells from PBMCs cultured with SARS-CoV-2 spike peptides, obtained before COVID-19 vaccination. The cell subset or site label on this specimen signifies: SARS-CoV-2 spike overlapping peptide pool stimulation. Here the chain combines TRBV5-6 and TRBJ1-1; no D gene can be assigned with confidence. In nucleotide form, the sequence is TGTGCCAGCAGCTTGTCGGGGAGAGGCACTGAAGCTTTCTTT. It translates to CASSLSGRGTEAFF.